The 26 T cell receptor beta chains given below trace back to one sample, sequenced in a study of CD8 T cells in Susac syndrome. An input of roughly 0.5 to 1 ug of RNA was subjected to reverse transcription using random hexamers. Via MiXCR, TCRdb re-called the immunoSEQ multiplex PCR reads, giving one row per CDR3 protein. The data show approximately 110,000 distinct CDR3 sequences, roughly 93% seen once. Sequencing was carried out using CD8+ T cells from PBMCs. The origin of the receptors is a human donor with multiple sclerosis.

V is TRBV9 and J is TRBJ2-7, with D possibly TRBD2 on 5 matching bases. Germline V gives CDR1 SGDLS, CDR2 YYNGEE. Trimming took off 0 bases at V and 0 bases at J, with 7 bases between the two ends. The CDR3 extends over 14 amino acids. This CDR3 is CASSVGESSYEQYF. DNA of the CDR3: TGTGCCAGCAGCGTAGGGGAGAGCTCCTACGAGCAGTACTTC.

V gene TRBV2 combines with J gene TRBJ1-1; D is possibly TRBD1 (5 bases). Looked up from germline, CDR1 is SNHLY and CDR2 is FYNNEI. The V gene lost 2 bases and the J gene lost 5 bases, with 9 bases spanning the gap. The CDR3 consists of 13 residues. For the CDR3, the DNA is TGTGCCAGCAGTGAATCAGGGTGGACTGAAGCTTTCTTT. This codes for CASSESGWTEAFF.

This chain uses TRBV7-7 with TRBJ2-1; the D is unclear. The V gene lost 5 bases and the J gene lost 3 bases, with 17 bases spanning the gap. Germline CDR1 reads SSHAT; CDR2 reads FNYEAQ (reference sequence). The length of the CDR3 is 16 residues. The CDR3 protein is CASSNYPGDVYNEQFF. CDR3 in DNA: TGTGCCAGCAGCAACTACCCTGGCGACGTCTACAATGAGCAGTTCTTC.

This chain uses TRBV28 with TRBJ2-7; D is undetermined. V shed 2 bases and J shed 5 bases, with 10 bases lying between them. The CDR3 totals 13 residues. Germline V gives CDR1 MDHEN, CDR2 SYDVKM. CDR3: CASSLALRNEQYF. CDR3 sequence (DNA): TGTGCCAGCAGTTTAGCCCTGCGGAACGAGCAGTACTTC.

For the CDR3, the DNA is TGTGCCAGCAGTTTATCGATACCCACAGGGGGACTCTACGAGCAGTACTTC. It codes for CASSLSIPTGGLYEQYF. V is TRBV27 and J is TRBJ2-7; 8 bases are a match to TRBD1. Per germline, CDR1 MNHEY and CDR2 SMNVEV (reference sequence). V lost 0 bases to trimming and J lost 3 bases; unmatched junction nucleotides: 10. The CDR3 has 17 amino acids.

The V gene is TRBV3-1, the J gene TRBJ1-1; weak D call: TRBD1 (5 bases). V was clipped by 3 bases and J by 3 bases, with 20 bases between them. From germline, CDR1 is LGHDT and CDR2 YNNKEL (reference sequence). The CDR3 extends over 17 amino acids. In nucleotides, the CDR3 is TGTGCCAGCAGCCACCCCCCGGCAGGGAGGTCGGACACTGAAGCTTTCTTT. It codes for CASSHPPAGRSDTEAFF.

This clonotype was recorded only once. V gene TRBV7-2 combines with J gene TRBJ2-2, with unresolved D. There are 14 residues in the CDR3. Trimming left V 2 bases short and J 0 bases short, with 4 bases between. Germline loops: CDR1 SGHTA, CDR2 FQGNSA. The DNA for the CDR3 is TGTGCCAGCAGCTTACAGGCGAACACCGGGGAGCTGTTTTTT. It translates to CASSLQANTGELFF.

This clonotype was observed a single time. V and J are TRBV4-1 and TRBJ1-1; the match to TRBD1 covers 7 bases. Per germline, CDR1 MGHRA and CDR2 YSYEKL. The CDR3 is made up of 20 amino acids. The V gene end was trimmed by 2 bases and the J gene end by 5 bases; junction bases not matched to a gene: 23. CDR3 amino acids: CASSQTSRYLFRDSITEAFF. In DNA, the CDR3 is TGCGCCAGCAGCCAAACTAGCAGATATCTTTTCCGGGACAGCATAACTGAAGCTTTCTTT.

A remark on this clonotype: Compared with germline, one end of the junction differs, possibly owing to a read error. The V and J genes are TRBV13 and TRBJ2-4; the match to TRBD2 covers 7 bases. This CDR3 comprises 13 residues. Looked up from germline, CDR1 is PRHDT and CDR2 is FYEKMQ (reference sequence). The CDR3 loop reads CASSVGTTNIQYF. The DNA for the CDR3 is TGTGCCAGCAGCGTAGGGACTACAAACATTCAGTACTTC.

The chain joins TRBV4-1 to TRBJ2-7, with D perhaps matching TRBD2 (6 bases). Per the germline V gene, CDR1 is MGHRA and CDR2 is YSYEKL. V lost 4 bases, J lost 2 bases, and 15 bases lay in between. There are 15 residues in the CDR3. This CDR3 reads CASSPLFGGPYEQYV. The CDR3 DNA sequence: TGCGCCAGCAGCCCCCTTTTCGGAGGGCCCTACGAGCAGTACGTC.

The chain carries TRBV5-1 and TRBJ1-2; weak D call: TRBD1 (6 bases). There are 19 residues in the CDR3. V lost 4 bases and J lost 4, with 29 bases in between. Germline CDR1 is SGHRS and CDR2 is YFSETQ. The CDR3: CASSLSYHRDTGSGYGYTF. CDR3 nucleotides: TGCGCCAGCAGCCTCTCATACCACCGGGACACCGGAAGTGGCTATGGCTACACCTTC.

The chain employs TRBV19 and TRBJ2-7, with unresolved D. CDR1 LNHDA and CDR2 SQIVND come from the germline V gene (reference sequence). Trimming cost V 8 bases and J 3 bases, with 17 bases left between them. The CDR3 has 14 amino acids. The CDR3 DNA reads TGTGCCAGTCCCCCGCCTCCAGCCGGCTACGAGCAGTACGTC. Protein product: CASPPPPAGYEQYV.

The sample holds a few counts of this clonotype. This chain links TRBV27 with TRBJ1-5, with D possibly being TRBD1 (5 bases). Germline-derived CDR1 and CDR2 are MNHEY and SMNVEV (reference sequence). Between the trimmed V and J ends, which lost 0 bases and 2 bases, there was a span of 5 bases. The CDR3 length is 14 residues. The CDR3 protein is CASSLSGGNQPQHF. The CDR3 coding sequence is TGTGCCAGCAGTTTATCAGGGGGCAATCAGCCCCAGCATTTT.

The chain uses TRBV9 and TRBJ1-1; D unclear. Germline V lookup: CDR1 SGDLS, CDR2 YYNGEE. The V gene lost 0 bases and the J gene lost 2 bases, with 5 bases spanning the gap. The CDR3 sequence is 13 residues long. The CDR3 loop is CASSVAENTEAFF. The CDR3 DNA reads as TGTGCCAGCAGCGTAGCCGAAAACACTGAAGCTTTCTTT.

The chain uses TRBV10-3 and TRBJ2-1; tentatively, D is TRBD1 or TRBD2 (5 bases each). The CDR3 covers 12 residues. Trimming took off 7 bases at V and 5 bases at J, with 9 bases between the two ends. Germline-derived CDR1 and CDR2 are ENHRY and SYGVKD. Written as DNA, the CDR3 is TGTGCCATCATGGGGGTAAACAATGAGCAGTTCTTC. Its protein is CAIMGVNNEQFF.

The chain joins TRBV19 to TRBJ1-1; no clear D gene. The V end lost 2 bases, the J end lost 1 base, and 8 bases lay between the germline ends. This CDR3 spans 14 amino acids. Germline V gene lookup returns CDR1 LNHDA and CDR2 SQIVND (reference sequence). The CDR3 nucleotides read TGTGCCAGTAGTATATTGGCTGAGAACACTGAAGCTTTCTTT. The encoded protein is CASSILAENTEAFF.

The chain employs TRBV4-1 and TRBJ2-3; no firm D call. Trimming took off 0 bases at V and 9 bases at J, with 10 bases between the two ends. Germline CDR1 and CDR2: MGHRA and YSYEKL. The CDR3 length is 13 residues. The DNA of the CDR3 is TGCGCCAGCAGCCAAGACCGAAGTGGGACGCAGTATTTT. Amino acid sequence: CASSQDRSGTQYF.

This clonotype was counted a single time. This CDR3 is CASSLRTSGRPRNEQFF. The CDR3 bases are TGTGCCAGCAGCCTGAGGACTAGCGGGAGGCCTAGAAATGAGCAGTTCTTC. This chain uses TRBV5-4 with TRBJ2-1; 14 nucleotides line up with TRBD2. The CDR3 is 17 residues long. Germline lookup yields CDR1 SGHNT and CDR2 YYREEE (reference sequence). The ends lost 4 bases at V and 7 bases at J; junction bases unmatched: 10.

Here the CDR3 DNA reads TGTGCCAGCAGTGAAATCCCCAGGGCGGAAGATACGCAGTATTTT. This translates into CASSEIPRAEDTQYF. The chain joins TRBV6-1 to TRBJ2-3; a weak D match, TRBD1 (5 bases). Germline V gene data show CDR1 as MNHNS and CDR2 as SASEGT. Deletions cut 2 bases from V and 5 bases from J, with 14 bases between. The CDR3 has 15 amino acids.

This chain's CDR3 is CASLDRGLDTGELFF. In DNA form, the CDR3 reads TGCGCCAGCTTGGACAGGGGGCTCGACACCGGGGAGCTGTTTTTT. The J gene is TRBJ2-2, the V gene TRBV10-2; TRBD1 matches at 11 bases. After removal of 8 bases from V and 3 bases from J, the junction contained 5 bases not matched to a gene. The CDR3 totals 15 residues. Germline V lookup: CDR1 WSHSY, CDR2 SAAADI.

This clonotype was found once. The chain is built from TRBV28 and TRBJ1-2; TRBD1 matches 9 bases. Germline CDR1 reads MDHEN; CDR2 reads SYDVKM. The ends lost 5 bases at V and 7 bases at J; junction bases unmatched: 14. The CDR3 extends over 16 amino acids. DNA of the CDR3: TGTGCCAGCAGTCAAACACCCGGGACAGGGAGGTCTGGCTACACCTTC. Protein product: CASSQTPGTGRSGYTF.

Points on this clonotype: At one end the junction does not follow the germline gene, possibly because of a read error. The gene calls are TRBV29-1 and TRBJ2-3; 10 bases fit TRBD2. This CDR3 is built from 16 residues. The germline gives CDR1 SQVTM, CDR2 ANQGSEA. This chain's CDR3 is CNVPAFSGRRTDTQYF. As DNA, the CDR3 is TGCAACGTTCCTGCCTTTAGCGGGAGGAGGACAGATACGCAGTATTTT.

CDR3 loop: CSARESTNEKLFF. Written as DNA, the CDR3 is TGCAGTGCTAGGGAGAGTACTAATGAAAAACTGTTTTTT. This chain joins TRBV20-1 and TRBJ1-4, with D unresolved. CDR1 and CDR2 (germline): DFQATT, SNEGSKA (reference sequence). The V end lost 3 bases, the J end lost 2 bases, and 7 bases lay between the germline ends. The CDR3 sequence is 13 residues long.

V is TRBV7-9 and J is TRBJ2-2; D could derive from TRBD1 or TRBD2 (5 bases each). Trimming left V 3 bases short and J 4 bases short, with 15 bases between. CDR3 length equals 16 residues. Germline V CDR1 and CDR2: SEHNR, FQNEAQ (reference sequence). The CDR3, as DNA: TGTGCCAGCAGCTTCGAACGGGACCATCCCACCGGGGAGCTGTTTTTT. This sequence encodes CASSFERDHPTGELFF.

The rearrangement links TRBV27 to TRBJ2-1; maybe TRBD2 (6 bases). CDR1 is MNHEY and CDR2 is SMNVEV in the germline V gene (reference sequence). The CDR3 sequence is 14 residues long. Trimming stripped 6 bases from V and 7 bases from J, with 16 bases between. CDR3 DNA: TGTGCCAGCAGCCCTACCAAGGAGGGAAATGAGCAGTTCTTC. Protein product: CASSPTKEGNEQFF.

The chain links TRBV13 to TRBJ2-7; 8 bases are a match to TRBD2. In germline, CDR1 is PRHDT, CDR2 FYEKMQ (reference sequence). The CDR3 extends over 12 amino acids. After removal of 9 bases from V and 3 bases from J, the junction contained 4 bases not matched to a gene. CDR3 loop: CASRGGDYEQYF. Here the CDR3 DNA reads TGTGCCAGTCGGGGGGGGGACTACGAGCAGTACTTC.